These 20 T cell receptor beta chains originate from one sample sequenced in a study of blood T cells in healthy people across ages. The second PCR ran roughly 7 to 11 cycles with a sample-barcoded 5' primer and J-beta primers. Each CDR3 protein is one row after TCRdb ran MiXCR on the 5' RACE reads. The repertoire holds around 1.1 million distinct CDR3 sequences, with 35% to 40% as singletons. Specimen: blood. These receptors were obtained from a young man in good health.

This clonotype has just a few counts. V usage is TRBV7-2 and J usage is TRBJ2-5, with TRBD2 as a possible D gene (5 bases). The tail of the sequence fits TRBJ2-7 better, so the J call may be wrong. The CDR3 is made up of 13 amino acids. Germline CDR1 reads SGHTA; CDR2 reads FQGNSA. CDR3 sequence reads: CASSVGNGNEQYF. CDR3 DNA sequence: TGTGCCAGCAGCGTAGGCAACGGGAACGAGCAGTACTTC.

The rearrangement joins TRBV20-1 to TRBJ2-3; D remains unclear. The CDR3 length is 13 residues. With 3 bases removed from V and 1 base from J, the gap between germline ends came to 8 bases. Germline values: CDR1 DFQATT, CDR2 SNEGSKA (reference sequence). In DNA form, the CDR3 reads TGCAGTGCTAGGCAGGACGGCACAGATACGCAGTATTTT. Protein sequence: CSARQDGTDTQYF.

This clonotype was found a few times. The rearrangement links TRBV2 to TRBJ2-3; 16 bases line up with TRBD2. CDR3 length equals 17 residues. In germline, CDR1 is SNHLY, CDR2 FYNNEI. With V trimmed by 6 bases and J by 5 bases, 8 bases remained unmatched. CDR3 in amino acids: CASRMGLAGGARDTQYF. The CDR3 DNA sequence: TGTGCCAGCAGAATGGGACTAGCGGGGGGGGCACGAGATACGCAGTATTTT.

The chain carries TRBV7-2 and TRBJ2-3; TRBD1 matches 7 bases. V gave up 5 bases and J gave up 2 bases; unmatched junction bases: 7. Germline values: CDR1 SGHTA, CDR2 FQGNSA. The CDR3 spans 15 residues. The DNA of the CDR3 is TGTGCCAGCAGCCCTGCAGGACAGGTCACAGATACGCAGTATTTT. Protein sequence: CASSPAGQVTDTQYF.

This chain uses TRBV2 with TRBJ2-7; D remains ambiguous. Deletions cut 2 bases from V and 2 bases from J, with 10 bases between. There are 14 residues in the CDR3. Germline lookup yields CDR1 SNHLY and CDR2 FYNNEI. In nucleotides, the CDR3 is TGTGCCAGCAGTGAATATGGGTTGCCCTACGAGCAGTACTTC. Amino acids: CASSEYGLPYEQYF. Complete variable domain (other parts from reference TRBV2 and TRBJ2-7): EPEVTQTPSHQVTQMGQEVILRCVPISNHLYFYWYRQILGQKVEFLVSFYNNEISEKSEIFDDQFSVERPDGSNFTLKIRSTKLEDSAMYFCASSEYGLPYEQYFGPGTRLTVT.

J is TRBJ2-3 and V is TRBV11-2, with D tentatively TRBD1 (5 bases). Trimming pared 2 bases from V and 4 bases from J, leaving 10 bases between. Germline loops: CDR1 SGHAT, CDR2 FQNNGV. This CDR3 is built from 14 residues. The CDR3 DNA reads TGTGCCAGCAGCTTAAGGGGTACGGCAGATACGCAGTATTTT. Its protein is CASSLRGTADTQYF. Looking up the rest from reference TRBV11-2 and TRBJ2-3 gives the full variable domain: EAGVAQSPRYKIIEKRQSVAFWCNPISGHATLYWYQQILGQGPKLLIQFQNNGVVDDSQLPKDRFSAERLKGVDSTLKIQPAKLEDSAVYLCASSLRGTADTQYFGPGTRLTVL.

As for this clonotype: At one boundary the junction diverges from the germline segment, which might be a read error. V usage is TRBV14 and J usage is TRBJ1-6; no definite D call. The CDR3 length is 14 residues. Germline V gene sequence: CDR1 SGHDN, CDR2 FVKESK. The CDR3 DNA follows: TGTGCCAGCAGCGAAGATGGATGGGGTTCACCCCTCCACTTT. This codes for CASSEDGWGSPLHF.

This CDR3 reads CASSHPRLDGSSYNEQFF. For the CDR3, the DNA is TGTGCCAGCAGCCATCCCAGGTTGGACGGGAGCTCCTACAATGAGCAGTTCTTC. The chain employs TRBV11-1 and TRBJ2-1; the D gene is possibly TRBD2 (6 bases). The CDR3 length is 18 residues. Per the germline V gene, CDR1 is SGHAT and CDR2 is FQDESV (reference sequence). With 5 bases removed from V and 0 bases from J, the gap between germline ends came to 20 bases.

V gene TRBV19 combines with J gene TRBJ1-4, with a possible D match to TRBD1 (6 bases). The CDR3 is 15 amino acids. The germline V and J ends were trimmed by 5 bases and 4 bases, with 14 bases remaining between them. CDR1 is LNHDA and CDR2 is SQIVND in the germline V gene (reference sequence). As DNA, the CDR3 is TGTGCCAGTAGTGCAGACAGGCTTTATAATGAAAAACTGTTTTTT. Its protein product is CASSADRLYNEKLFF.

This chain joins TRBV20-1 and TRBJ1-5, with 10 bases matching TRBD1. Per the germline V gene, CDR1 is DFQATT and CDR2 is SNEGSKA (reference sequence). J was trimmed by 6 bases and V by 5 bases; bases with no gene match: 4. The CDR3 runs 13 residues. In nucleotides, the CDR3 is TGCAGTGCTCGAGGGACAGGGGCTCAGCCCCAGCATTTT. As protein: CSARGTGAQPQHF.

This clonotype was counted between two and nine times. The DNA for the CDR3 is TGTGCCAGCAGCCGCCCCTCCCAGGGCGAGGGAGGCTACACCTTC. It yields the protein CASSRPSQGEGGYTF. This chain uses TRBV27 with TRBJ1-2; TRBD1 might be the D (5 bases). This CDR3 spans 15 amino acids. Per the germline V gene, CDR1 is MNHEY and CDR2 is SMNVEV (reference sequence). V was pared by 6 bases and J by 8 bases, with 22 bases between.

The V and J genes are TRBV7-8 and TRBJ1-1; weak D call: TRBD1 (6 bases). The germline V gene encodes CDR1 SGHVS and CDR2 FQNEAQ. V was pared by 2 bases and J by 4 bases, with 20 bases between. The length of the CDR3 is 17 residues. CDR3 residues: CASSLTPKKQGGTEAFF. The CDR3 DNA reads as TGTGCCAGCAGCTTAACGCCCAAGAAACAGGGAGGCACTGAAGCTTTCTTT.

This clonotype occurred a few times. The chain recombines TRBV20-1 with TRBJ2-1, with TRBD2 matching over 9 bases. Germline V gene sequence: CDR1 DFQATT, CDR2 SNEGSKA (reference sequence). The V segment lost 5 bases and the J segment 6 bases; nucleotides outside the gene matches: 17. This CDR3 region has 17 residues. This CDR3 reads CSASHPASGAKTNEQFF. CDR3 sequence (DNA): TGCAGTGCTTCCCACCCGGCTAGCGGGGCAAAAACCAATGAGCAGTTCTTC.

As concerns this clonotype: A read error may account for a junction end that differs from germline. CDR3 sequence reads: CSADKDAQYF. CDR3 nucleotides: TGCAGTGCTGATAAAGATGCGCAGTATTTT. The chain carries TRBV20-1 and TRBJ2-3; D uncertain. The CDR3 is 10 residues long. Germline CDR1 is DFQATT and CDR2 is SNEGSKA (reference sequence).

The chain has TRBV20-1 and TRBJ2-1; D might be TRBD1 (5 bases). V was shortened by 0 bases and J by 5 bases, with 11 bases between the two germline ends. The CDR3 runs 14 residues. CDR1 DFQATT and CDR2 SNEGSKA come from the germline V gene (reference sequence). The CDR3 protein is CSARDPEGDNEQFF. Written as DNA, the CDR3 is TGCAGTGCTAGAGATCCGGAAGGGGACAATGAGCAGTTCTTC.

Here the CDR3 DNA reads TGTGCCAGCAGTCCCCGGGGCGGCGAGCCCCAGCATTTT. It translates to CASSPRGGEPQHF. The chain couples TRBV27 to TRBJ1-5; weak D call: TRBD1 (5 bases). This CDR3 comprises 13 residues. Germline loops: CDR1 MNHEY, CDR2 SMNVEV (reference sequence). V lost 5 bases and J lost 8, with 13 bases in between.

The chain links TRBV4-3 to TRBJ1-6; D unresolved. CDR3 length equals 15 residues. Trimming stripped 0 bases from V and 6 bases from J, with 9 bases between. The V gene's germline CDR1 is LGHNA and CDR2 YSLEER. CDR3 nucleotides: TGCGCCAGCAGCCAAGAGTTCGCTACTAATTCACCCCTCCACTTT. It yields the protein CASSQEFATNSPLHF.

Only a few counts were recorded for this clonotype. V is TRBV28 and J is TRBJ2-7; D unresolved. Germline V gene sequence: CDR1 MDHEN, CDR2 SYDVKM. V was trimmed by 3 bases and J by 10 bases, leaving 16 bases between them. The CDR3 length is 13 residues. In DNA form, the CDR3 reads TGTGCCAGCAGTTTTCTGGCAGGCAAGGTTCAGTACTTC. This gives the protein CASSFLAGKVQYF.

This chain links TRBV7-3 with TRBJ2-3, with TRBD2 matching 12 bases. This CDR3 spans 18 amino acids. Germline V gene sequence: CDR1 SGHTA, CDR2 FQGTGA. The V and J ends lost 4 bases and 2 bases, in that order; junction bases with no gene match: 10. The CDR3 protein is CASSSPSLAGGLTDTQYF. The CDR3 DNA sequence: TGTGCCAGCAGCTCTCCCTCACTAGCGGGGGGACTCACAGATACGCAGTATTTT.

This chain connects TRBV28 to TRBJ1-6; no clear D gene. V lost 2 bases and J lost 7, with 12 bases in between. Germline V CDR1 and CDR2: MDHEN, SYDVKM. This CDR3 spans 15 amino acids. CDR3 DNA sequence: TGTGCCAGCAGTTTAAGTCGGACCGGGAATTCACCCCTCCACTTT. Residues: CASSLSRTGNSPLHF.